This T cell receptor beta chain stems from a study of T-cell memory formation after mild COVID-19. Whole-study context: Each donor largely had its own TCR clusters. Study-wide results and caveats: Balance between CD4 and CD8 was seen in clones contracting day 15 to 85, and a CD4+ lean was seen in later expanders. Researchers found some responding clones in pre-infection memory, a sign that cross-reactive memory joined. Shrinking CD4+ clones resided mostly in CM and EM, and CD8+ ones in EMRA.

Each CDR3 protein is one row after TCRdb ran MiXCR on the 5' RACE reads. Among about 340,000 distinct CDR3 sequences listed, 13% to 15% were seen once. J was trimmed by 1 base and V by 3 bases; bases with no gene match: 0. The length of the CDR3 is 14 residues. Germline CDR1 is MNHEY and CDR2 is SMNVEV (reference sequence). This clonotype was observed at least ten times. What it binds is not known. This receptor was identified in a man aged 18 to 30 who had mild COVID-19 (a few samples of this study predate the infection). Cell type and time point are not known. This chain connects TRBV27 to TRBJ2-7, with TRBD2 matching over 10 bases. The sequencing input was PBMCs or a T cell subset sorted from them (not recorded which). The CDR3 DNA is TGTGCCAGCAGTTTTAGCGGGGGGTCCTACGAGCAGTACTTC. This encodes CASSFSGGSYEQYF.